This T cell receptor beta chain derives from a study of Graves' ophthalmopathy and Graves' hyperthyroidism. Study as a whole: The blood sample was drawn at first diagnosis and before any treatment.

RNA transcripts yielded amplified TCR beta CDR3 regions. The workflow started with a first-round RT-PCR run with HTBI primers and then moved on to a second-round multiplex PCR. TCRdb reprocessed the multiplex PCR reads with MiXCR, giving one entry per CDR3 protein. The data contain around 600,000 distinct CDR3 sequences, over 40% of them seen just once; the ten biggest clones take up 2.5% to 3.5%. Moderate-to-severe activity, CAS ≥3, NOSPECS ≥4 and a duration under 3 months were seen in donors with ophthalmopathy. Pregnancy or lactation, uncontrolled infections and other autoimmune diseases were grounds for excluding patients. General study findings and limits: From stable hyperthyroidism, ophthalmopathy was separated by a 13-signature model with 87.88% sensitivity and around 80% specificity.

In this sample, this clonotype turned up many times. What it binds is unknown. The V and J ends lost 7 bases and 7 bases respectively, with 17 bases between them. This CDR3 region has 13 residues. CDR1 is SGHRS, CDR2 YFSETQ, per germline. Sample: peripheral blood. The receptor was derived from an adult man with Graves' ophthalmopathy. This chain connects TRBV5-1 to TRBJ1-2; the D is unclear. For the CDR3, the DNA is TGCGCCAGCGGGGAGAGCACGGCGGGTGGCTACACCTTC. Its protein is CASGESTAGGYTF.